The 4 T cell receptor beta chains below all came from one sample that was sequenced in a study of blood T cell repertoires in COVID-19 (dated by TCRdb to 2018 to 2020). The library was prepared using the immunoSEQ multiplex PCR assay. TCRdb mirrors the immuneACCESS table, restricted to in-frame sequences. Some clones are absent from its copies; in checked studies, under half trace to an unresolved V gene, and the reason for the others is unknown. This sample holds about 89,000 clones; about four fifths were observed only once. The ten largest account for about 6% of the sample. The sequenced material came from peripheral blood. The receptor source for this set is a man aged 70-80 years with COVID-19, enrolled during active disease.

J is TRBJ1-1 and V is TRBV15, with 8 bases identical to TRBD1. Germline assignment: CDR1 LNHNV and CDR2 YYDKDF (reference sequence). After removal of 3 bases from V and 3 bases from J, the junction contained 9 bases not matched to a gene. The CDR3 covers 16 residues. The chain's CDR3 is CATSRGLTGVHTEAFF. The CDR3 region has the DNA TGTGCCACCAGCAGGGGCTTGACAGGGGTTCACACTGAAGCTTTCTTT. The variable domain in full, with the rest retrieved from reference TRBV15 and TRBJ1-1, is DAMVIQNPRYQVTQFGKPVTLSCSQTLNHNVMYWYQQKSSQAPKLLFHYYDKDFNNEADTPDNFQSRRPNTSFCFLDIRSPGLGDTAMYLCATSRGLTGVHTEAFFGQGTRLTVV.

The chain employs TRBV18 and TRBJ2-2; D may be TRBD2 (5 bases). The CDR3 extends over 16 amino acids. The germline V gene has CDR1 KGHSH and CDR2 LQKENI. Trimming removed 1 base at V and 3 bases at J, with 12 bases between. The CDR3 loop is CASSPRPEAYTGELFF. The CDR3 region has the DNA TGTGCCAGCTCACCACGTCCGGAGGCGTACACCGGGGAGCTGTTTTTT.

V and J are TRBV16 and TRBJ2-7; 9 positions agree with TRBD2. J lost 3 bases, V lost 0 bases, and 3 bases had no gene match. Germline loops: CDR1 KGHSY, CDR2 FQNENV. This CDR3 contains 15 residues. The CDR3 DNA sequence: TGTGCCAGCAGCCAATCGGGACTAGCAAGCTACGAGCAGTACTTC. Amino acid sequence: CASSQSGLASYEQYF.

The genes are TRBV3-1 (or the pseudogene TRBV3-2) and TRBJ2-5, with 10 bases that match TRBD2. J lost 2 bases, V lost 4 bases, and 4 bases had no gene match. The CDR3 sequence is 15 residues long. Germline lookup yields CDR1 LGHDT and CDR2 YNNKEL (reference sequence). This CDR3 reads CASSPRTSGQETQYF. CDR3 sequence (DNA): TGTGCCAGCAGCCCGCGGACTAGCGGACAAGAGACCCAGTACTTC.